Presented here are 23 T cell receptor beta chains from one specimen sequenced in a study of beta chain features in type 1 diabetes. Overall study findings and caveats: Moderately but significantly shorter TCRB CDR3s were found in Type 1 diabetes patients in all four CD4+ subsets.

Their cognate antigens are unknown. What was sequenced were expressed TCRB transcripts, since all of the isolated RNA had been reverse transcribed. The repertoire was sequenced with immunoSEQ multiplex PCR; TCRdb's copy has only in-frame clones and lacks some. The table includes 500,000 to 850,000 clones, 11% to 15% detected once. Sequencing input: naive CD4+ T cells from blood. The receptors originated from a man aged 18 to 30 with type 1 diabetes.

This clone showed up just a few times. The chain combines TRBV7-2 with TRBJ2-7; TRBD2 matches at 8 bases. CDR1 is SGHTA, CDR2 FQGNSA, per germline. The CDR3 covers 15 residues. The V gene end was trimmed by 2 bases and the J gene end by 0 bases; junction bases not matched to a gene: 3. The CDR3 loop is CASSLNSGASYEQYF. For the CDR3, the DNA is TGTGCCAGCAGCTTAAATAGCGGGGCCTCCTACGAGCAGTACTTC.

This clone has a handful of counts. The rearrangement joins TRBV30 to TRBJ2-3, with 10 bases that match TRBD2. The trim removed 0 bases at V and 1 base at J, leaving 1 base unmatched. This CDR3 comprises 15 residues. Germline CDR1 and CDR2: GTSNPN and SVGIG (reference sequence). The CDR3, as DNA: TGTGCCTGGAGTGTAGGGACTAGCGGCACAGATACGCAGTATTTT. Amino acids: CAWSVGTSGTDTQYF.

This clone was observed a handful of times. This rearrangement joins TRBV30 to TRBJ2-7; the match to TRBD1 covers 9 bases. CDR1 is GTSNPN and CDR2 is SVGIG in the germline V gene (reference sequence). The CDR3 sequence is 14 residues long. Losses at the gene ends were 3 bases for V and 2 bases for J; bases not matched to a gene: 5. The chain's CDR3 is CAWRSGQGTYEQYF. DNA for the CDR3: TGTGCCTGGAGAAGCGGACAGGGGACCTACGAGCAGTACTTC.

J is TRBJ2-3 and V is TRBV11-1, with TRBD2 matching over 14 bases. The V and J ends lost 1 base and 3 bases, in that order; junction bases with no gene match: 9. From germline, CDR1 is SGHAT and CDR2 FQDESV (reference sequence). This CDR3 comprises 19 residues. The CDR3 loop reads CASSLVLSGTSGRTDTQYF. CDR3 in DNA: TGTGCCAGCAGCTTAGTTCTGAGTGGGACTAGCGGGAGAACAGATACGCAGTATTTT.

This clone occurred a few times. The chain couples TRBV7-9 to TRBJ2-5, with D perhaps assigned TRBD1 or TRBD2 (6 bases each). Germline V lookup: CDR1 SEHNR, CDR2 FQNEAQ (reference sequence). Between the trimmed V and J ends, which lost 3 bases and 4 bases, there was a span of 15 bases. The CDR3 loop spans 15 amino acids. In DNA, the CDR3 is TGTGCCAGCAGCTTGCTAGGGGGGCCCGGAGAGACCCAGTACTTC. Its translation is CASSLLGGPGETQYF.

The rearrangement joins TRBV2 to TRBJ2-1; possible D gene TRBD2, 5 bases. CDR3 length: 15 amino acids. The V gene lost 5 bases and the J gene lost 2 bases, with 13 bases spanning the gap. Germline-derived CDR1 and CDR2 are SNHLY and FYNNEI. CDR3 loop: CASSLDPGAYNEQFF. CDR3 DNA sequence: TGTGCCAGCAGTTTAGACCCCGGGGCCTACAATGAGCAGTTCTTC. Variable domain in full (rest from reference TRBV2 and TRBJ2-1): EPEVTQTPSHQVTQMGQEVILRCVPISNHLYFYWYRQILGQKVEFLVSFYNNEISEKSEIFDDQFSVERPDGSNFTLKIRSTKLEDSAMYFCASSLDPGAYNEQFFGPGTRLTVL.

Points on this clone: This sample includes further DNA sequences coding for the same CDR3. The chain carries TRBV5-1 and TRBJ2-1; D ambiguous. Germline loops: CDR1 SGHRS, CDR2 YFSETQ. V lost 2 bases and J lost 8, with 8 bases in between. The CDR3 is 12 residues long. In DNA form, the CDR3 reads TGCGCCAGCAGCTTAGAAGGAGATGAGCAGTTCTTC. Protein: CASSLEGDEQFF.

The chain employs TRBV15 and TRBJ2-6; D may be TRBD1 (5 bases). The CDR3 runs 14 residues. V lost 9 bases and J lost 1, with 10 bases in between. Germline values: CDR1 LNHNV, CDR2 YYDKDF (reference sequence). The CDR3 protein is CATLKGSGANVLTF. DNA for the CDR3: TGTGCCACGTTAAAGGGGTCTGGGGCCAACGTCCTGACTTTC.

This clone was seen a handful of times. This chain links TRBV29-1 with TRBJ2-1; 12 bases line up with TRBD2. The germline CDR1 and CDR2 sequences are SQVTM and ANQGSEA. The CDR3 extends over 18 amino acids. V shed 2 bases, J shed 1 base, and the junction held 9 bases outside the gene matches. CDR3 sequence (DNA): TGCAGCGTTGAACAACAGGGACTAGCGGGCGGATCCTACAATGAGCAGTTCTTC. This translates into CSVEQQGLAGGSYNEQFF.

The V gene is TRBV6-5, the J gene TRBJ1-1; D is possibly TRBD1 (6 bases). Germline CDR1 and CDR2: MNHEY and SVGAGI. The CDR3 has 14 amino acids. Trimming left V 1 base short and J 5 bases short, with 11 bases between. The CDR3 nucleotides read TGTGCCAGCAGTTACTTCACAGGGTTGACTGAAGCTTTCTTT. This translates into CASSYFTGLTEAFF.

This clone was observed a few times. The rearrangement joins TRBV7-2 to TRBJ1-1; D remains ambiguous. Germline V CDR1 and CDR2: SGHTA, FQGNSA. This CDR3 is 12 amino acids long. V lost 2 bases and J lost 5, with 6 bases in between. CDR3 loop: CASSLMGTEAFF. DNA for the CDR3: TGTGCCAGCAGCTTAATGGGGACTGAAGCTTTCTTT.

The chain uses TRBV7-9 and TRBJ2-6; no clear D gene. Looked up from germline, CDR1 is SEHNR and CDR2 is FQNEAQ (reference sequence). The V end was cut by 4 bases, the J end by 2 bases, with 15 bases between. CDR3 length equals 17 residues. In DNA form, the CDR3 reads TGTGCCAGCAGCTCTTCAGTGGCAACGGCTGGGGCCAACGTCCTGACTTTC. Its translation: CASSSSVATAGANVLTF.

This rearrangement joins TRBV4-2 to TRBJ2-5; 7 bases are a match to TRBD2. Trimming removed 3 bases from V and 0 bases from J; junction bases left unmatched: 7. CDR1 and CDR2 from the germline V gene are LGHNA and YNFKEQ. This CDR3 has 16 amino acids. CDR3 residues: CASSQPGTKYQETQYF. DNA for the CDR3: TGTGCCAGCAGCCAGCCAGGGACTAAGTACCAAGAGACCCAGTACTTC.

V and J are TRBV4-2 and TRBJ1-5, with D perhaps matching TRBD1 (6 bases). V was pared by 1 base and J by 1 base, with 11 bases between. Germline V gene data show CDR1 as LGHNA and CDR2 as YNFKEQ. The CDR3 extends over 16 amino acids. The CDR3 here is CASSQGDKRSNQPQHF. The CDR3, as DNA: TGTGCCAGCAGCCAAGGGGACAAAAGGAGCAATCAGCCCCAGCATTTT.

This chain uses TRBV4-3 with TRBJ1-2; D perhaps matches TRBD1 (6 bases). The CDR3 contains 14 residues. With 5 bases removed from V and 4 bases from J, the gap between germline ends came to 14 bases. The germline V gene has CDR1 LGHNA and CDR2 YSLEER. DNA for the CDR3: TGCGCCAGCAGCACCAGGGGTTCTGGCTATGGCTACACCTTC. This translates into CASSTRGSGYGYTF.

V is TRBV15 and J is TRBJ2-7; D gene ambiguous. This CDR3 has 15 amino acids. V lost 5 bases to trimming and J lost 5 bases, with 19 bases between them. Germline lookup yields CDR1 LNHNV and CDR2 YYDKDF (reference sequence). This CDR3 is CATSERPGLAHEQYF. The CDR3 nucleotides read TGTGCCACCAGCGAACGTCCTGGGCTTGCCCACGAGCAGTACTTC.

The rearrangement joins TRBV30 to TRBJ1-6, with no clear D. The V gene lost 1 base and the J gene lost 1 base, with 8 bases spanning the gap. Germline values: CDR1 GTSNPN, CDR2 SVGIG (reference sequence). The length of the CDR3 is 15 residues. Here the CDR3 reads CAWSASGSYNSPLHF. For the CDR3, the DNA is TGTGCCTGGAGTGCCAGTGGGTCCTATAATTCACCCCTCCACTTT.

This clone was counted only a few times. The chain links TRBV19 to TRBJ2-7; TRBD1 aligns across 9 bases. This CDR3 is built from 13 residues. Germline lookup yields CDR1 LNHDA and CDR2 SQIVND (reference sequence). With V trimmed by 5 bases and J by 6 bases, 5 bases remained unmatched. DNA of the CDR3: TGTGCCAGTAGTGCCTCGACAGGGGGCGAGCAGTACTTC. It is translated as CASSASTGGEQYF.

The table lists this clone with a few counts. J is TRBJ2-1 and V is TRBV5-1; 8 nucleotides line up with TRBD1. With 5 bases clipped from V and 6 bases from J, the junction kept 7 bases outside the gene matches. Germline values: CDR1 SGHRS, CDR2 YFSETQ. CDR3 size: 14 residues. The chain's CDR3 is CASSLDRGLNEQFF. CDR3 DNA sequence: TGCGCCAGCAGTTTAGACAGGGGTCTCAATGAGCAGTTCTTC.

This rearrangement joins TRBV18 to TRBJ2-3, with 10 positions matching TRBD1. Germline loops: CDR1 KGHSH, CDR2 LQKENI. This CDR3 has 15 residues. Trimming removed 3 bases from V and 5 bases from J; junction bases left unmatched: 5. In DNA, the CDR3 is TGTGCCAGCTCACCTCCGGGACAGGGGAGAGATACGCAGTATTTT. It is translated as CASSPPGQGRDTQYF.

For this clone: The conserved phenylalanine or tryptophan is not found at the CDR3 terminus, so this likely reflects a read error. Because the CDR3's place on the DNA is in doubt, the DNA is left out and the CDR3 is given as listed by TCRdb. The genes are TRBV27 and TRBJ1-2. The CDR3 is 12 amino acids in total, end residues counted. Germline-derived CDR1 and CDR2 are MNHEY and SMNVEV (reference sequence). The CDR3 is CASSTRPFGSPN.

This clone was seen a handful of times. The chain links TRBV7-2 to TRBJ2-7; possible D gene TRBD1, 6 bases. Germline values: CDR1 SGHTA, CDR2 FQGNSA. The CDR3 loop spans 15 amino acids. Trimming cost V 1 base and J 3 bases, with 13 bases left between them. CDR3 amino acids: CASSLVAQGSYEQYF. The CDR3, as DNA: TGTGCCAGCAGCTTAGTGGCACAGGGAAGCTACGAGCAGTACTTC. Full variable domain (rest looked up from reference TRBV7-2 and TRBJ2-7): GAGVSQSPSNKVTEKGKDVELRCDPISGHTALYWYRQSLGQGLEFLIYFQGNSAPDKSGLPSDRFSAERTGGSVSTLTIQRTQQEDSAVYLCASSLVAQGSYEQYFGPGTRLTVT.

This clone was counted between two and nine times. The rearrangement links TRBV2 to TRBJ1-2; D unclear. V lost 10 bases and J lost 7, with 19 bases in between. The CDR3 runs to 13 residues. Germline V CDR1 and CDR2: SNHLY, FYNNEI. CDR3 nucleotide sequence: TGTGCCACAGAGGAGGCGGGGAGACCTGGCTACACCTTC. Translated: CATEEAGRPGYTF.